The 10 T cell receptor beta chains below come from one sample, sequenced in a study of regulatory and conventional T cells in RAG deficiency. Profiled with immunoSEQ multiplex PCR; TCRdb holds only in-frame clones, not every one. The data contain 30,000 to 35,000 clones, about 80% of them singletons. Blood CD4+ CD25-low CD127-high conventional T cells supplied the genomic DNA template. These data were likewise used in another study, on regulatory T cells. From that study: The PCR used 52 TRBV and 13 TRBJ primers.

The sequenced sample consisted of CD4+ effector T cells sorted from blood. The receptors were gathered from a human donor in good health.

The CDR3: CASSPTIGLAKETQYF. The DNA of the CDR3 is TGTGCCAGCAGCCCAACTATCGGACTAGCAAAAGAGACCCAGTACTTC. The J gene is TRBJ2-5, the V gene TRBV4-2, with 8 bases that match TRBD2. Trimming took 4 bases from V and 3 from J; bases not matched to a gene: 10. The CDR3 is made up of 16 amino acids. Per the germline V gene, CDR1 is LGHNA and CDR2 is YNFKEQ.

This clone appeared once. The V call is TRBV19, the J call TRBJ1-1; D possibly corresponds to TRBD1 (5 bases). Germline assignment: CDR1 LNHDA and CDR2 SQIVND (reference sequence). The CDR3 totals 13 residues. V lost 5 bases and J 5 bases, leaving 12 bases between the germline ends. CDR3 in DNA: TGTGCCAGTAGTTATCAGGGAATAACTGAAGCTTTCTTT. Its protein is CASSYQGITEAFF.

V and J are TRBV7-3 and TRBJ2-3; no definite D call. The germline V gene encodes CDR1 SGHTA and CDR2 FQGTGA. This CDR3 is 14 amino acids long. The ends were cut back, 1 base at V and 1 base at J, with 6 bases in the middle. In nucleotides, the CDR3 is TGTGCCAGCAGCTTAATTCGGGGCACAGATACGCAGTATTTT. Its translation is CASSLIRGTDTQYF. The entire variable domain, with the rest obtained from reference TRBV7-3 and TRBJ2-3, is as follows: GAGVSQTPSNKVTEKGKYVELRCDPISGHTALYWYRQSLGQGPEFLIYFQGTGAADDSGLPNDRFFAVRPEGSVSTLKIQRTERGDSAVYLCASSLIRGTDTQYFGPGTRLTVL.

This chain uses TRBV19 with TRBJ1-5; D not certain. The CDR3 has 16 residues. Germline values: CDR1 LNHDA, CDR2 SQIVND (reference sequence). The V end lost 6 bases, the J end lost 3 bases, and 18 bases lay between the germline ends. CDR3: CASRHTDANLNQPQHF. CDR3 DNA sequence: TGTGCCAGTAGACACACGGATGCCAACCTCAATCAGCCCCAGCATTTT.

This clone showed up just a few times. The junction shows a germline mismatch at one end, possibly a read error. The gene calls are TRBV18 and TRBJ2-1; D is perhaps TRBD1 (5 bases). This CDR3 is built from 12 residues. Germline CDR1 KGHSH, CDR2 LQKENI. The CDR3 DNA follows: TGTGCCACCTCAGTACAGGACGGTGAGCAGTTCTTC. This gives the protein CATSVQDGEQFF. Drawing the rest from reference TRBV18 and TRBJ2-1, the complete variable domain is NAGVMQNPRHLVRRRGQEARLRCSPMKGHSHVYWYRQLPEEGLKFMVYLQKENIIDESGMPKERFSAEFPKEGPSILRIQQVVRGDSAAYFCATSVQDGEQFFGPGTRLTVL.

The chain has TRBV28 and TRBJ2-7, with D uncertain. V was shortened by 8 bases and J by 5 bases, with 16 bases between the two germline ends. Looked up from germline, CDR1 is MDHEN and CDR2 is SYDVKM. This CDR3 contains 13 residues. CDR3 sequence (DNA): TGTGCCAGCTGGACGAATCCTCGTCACGAGCAGTACTTC. The encoded protein is CASWTNPRHEQYF. Full variable domain (missing parts from reference TRBV28 and TRBJ2-7): DVKVTQSSRYLVKRTGEKVFLECVQDMDHENMFWYRQDPGLGLRLIYFSYDVKMKEKGDIPEGYSVSREKKERFSLILESASTNQTSMYLCASWTNPRHEQYFGPGTRLTVT.

This chain joins TRBV2 and TRBJ1-6, with D unresolved. This CDR3 region has 15 residues. Germline lookup yields CDR1 SNHLY and CDR2 FYNNEI. V shed 1 base and J shed 2 bases, with 6 bases lying between them. As DNA, the CDR3 is TGTGCCAGCAGTGAAGACAGTACCTATAATTCACCCCTCCACTTT. This encodes CASSEDSTYNSPLHF.

The chain joins TRBV6-1 to TRBJ2-7; no definite D call. Trimming shortened V by 2 bases and J by 1 base, and 15 bases separated the two germline ends. Germline CDR1 and CDR2: MNHNS and SASEGT. The CDR3 covers 16 residues. This CDR3 reads CASSERGRLGSYEQYF. DNA for the CDR3: TGTGCCAGCAGTGAACGTGGAAGGCTTGGGTCCTACGAGCAGTACTTC.

This clone was seen more than once but under ten times. The V gene is TRBV10-3, the J gene TRBJ1-2; possible D gene TRBD1, 6 bases. The CDR3 covers 14 residues. The germline V gene encodes CDR1 ENHRY and CDR2 SYGVKD. Trimming stripped 3 bases from V and 6 bases from J, with 14 bases between. The CDR3 is CAISDPRGGDGYTF. CDR3 DNA sequence: TGTGCCATCAGTGACCCGAGGGGGGGAGATGGCTACACCTTC.

This clone was counted a few times. The chain is built from TRBV7-3 and TRBJ1-5; 9 nucleotides line up with TRBD1. The CDR3 extends over 15 amino acids. Germline loops: CDR1 SGHTA, CDR2 FQGTGA. After removal of 6 bases from V and 5 bases from J, the junction contained 8 bases not matched to a gene. The chain's CDR3 is CASSLDRGDDQPQHF. In nucleotides, the CDR3 is TGTGCCAGCAGTTTGGACAGGGGAGATGATCAGCCCCAGCATTTT.